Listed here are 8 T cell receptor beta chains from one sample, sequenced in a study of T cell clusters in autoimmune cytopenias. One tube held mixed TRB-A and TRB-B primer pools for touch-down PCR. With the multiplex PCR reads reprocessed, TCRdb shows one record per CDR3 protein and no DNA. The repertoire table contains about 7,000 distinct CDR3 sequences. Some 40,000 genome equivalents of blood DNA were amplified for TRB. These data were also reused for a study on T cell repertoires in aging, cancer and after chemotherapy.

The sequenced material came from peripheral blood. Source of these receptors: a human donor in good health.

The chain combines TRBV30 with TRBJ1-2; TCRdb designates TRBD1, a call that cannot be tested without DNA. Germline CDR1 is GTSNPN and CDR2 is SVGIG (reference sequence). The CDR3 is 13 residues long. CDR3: CAWGGDGDYGYTF. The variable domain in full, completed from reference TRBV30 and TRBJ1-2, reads SQTIHQWPATLVQPVGSPLSLECTVEGTSNPNLYWYRQAAGRGLQLLFYSVGIGQISSEVPQNLSASRPQDRQFILSSKKLLLSDSGFYLCAWGGDGDYGYTFGSGTRLTVV.

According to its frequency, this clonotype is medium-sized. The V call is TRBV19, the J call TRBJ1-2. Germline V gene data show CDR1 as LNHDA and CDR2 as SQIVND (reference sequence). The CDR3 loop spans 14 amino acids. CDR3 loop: CASTLAMSRQGYTF. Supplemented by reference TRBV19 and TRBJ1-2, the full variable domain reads DGGITQSPKYLFRKEGQNVTLSCEQNLNHDAMYWYRQDPGQGLRLIYYSQIVNDFQKGDIAEGYSVSREKKESFPLTVTSAQKNPTAFYLCASTLAMSRQGYTFGSGTRLTVV.

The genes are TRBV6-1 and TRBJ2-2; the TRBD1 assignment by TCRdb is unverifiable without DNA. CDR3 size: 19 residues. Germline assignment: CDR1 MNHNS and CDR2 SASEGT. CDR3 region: CASSESETRGAGVTGELFF.

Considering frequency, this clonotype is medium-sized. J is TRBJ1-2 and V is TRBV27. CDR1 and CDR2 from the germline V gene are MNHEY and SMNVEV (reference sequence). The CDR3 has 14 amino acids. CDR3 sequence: CASSYKGANYGYTF.

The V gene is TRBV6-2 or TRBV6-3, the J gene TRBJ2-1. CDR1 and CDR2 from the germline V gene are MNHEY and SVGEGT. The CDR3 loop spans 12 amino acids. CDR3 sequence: CASSPPHNEQFF.

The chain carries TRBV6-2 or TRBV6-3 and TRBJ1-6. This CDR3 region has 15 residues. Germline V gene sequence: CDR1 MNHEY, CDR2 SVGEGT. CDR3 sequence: CAATTGPANNSPLHF.

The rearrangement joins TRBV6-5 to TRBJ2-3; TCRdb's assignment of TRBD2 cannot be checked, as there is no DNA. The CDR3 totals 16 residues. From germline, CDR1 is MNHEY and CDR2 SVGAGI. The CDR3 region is CASSPFSGGAGDTQYF.

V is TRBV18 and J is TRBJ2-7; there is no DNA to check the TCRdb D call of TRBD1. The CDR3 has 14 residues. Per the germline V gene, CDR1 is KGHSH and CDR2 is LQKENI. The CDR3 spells CASSPRTGNYEQYF.